A single sample gave rise to the 17 T cell receptor beta chains below, sequenced in a study of cytotoxic CD8 clonotypes in ibrutinib-treated CLL. Only in-frame clones appear in the TCRdb table, and some are missing; sequencing was by immunoSEQ multiplex PCR. The repertoire holds approximately 74,000 clones, with around 84% as singletons. The sequenced sample was PBMCs, obtained at disease progression, from a patient treated with ibrutinib. All receptors derive from a human donor with chronic lymphocytic leukemia.

In its sample, this clone was seen once. This chain links TRBV11-2 with TRBJ2-5; no firm D call. Trimming stripped 5 bases from V and 4 bases from J, with 11 bases between. Germline values: CDR1 SGHAT, CDR2 FQNNGV. The CDR3 consists of 13 residues. The CDR3 DNA is TGTGCCAGCAGCCCCTCGCCCGGAGAGACCCAGTACTTC. Its protein product is CASSPSPGETQYF.

V usage is TRBV10-1 and J usage is TRBJ1-1; D is unclear. The CDR3 sequence is 13 residues long. Trimming took off 6 bases at V and 0 bases at J, with 8 bases between the two ends. The V gene's germline CDR1 is WNHNN and CDR2 SYGVQD (reference sequence). The CDR3 bases are TGCGCCAGCAGGATGGGGTTGAACACTGAAGCTTTCTTT. Translated, it gives CASRMGLNTEAFF.

The chain joins TRBV4-1 to TRBJ2-7; tentative D call: TRBD1 (6 bases). The germline V gene encodes CDR1 MGHRA and CDR2 YSYEKL. V was clipped by 6 bases and J by 0 bases, with 12 bases between them. The CDR3 length is 14 residues. CDR3 sequence (DNA): TGCGCCAGCAGTCGACAGGAAAGCTCCTACGAGCAGTACTTC. It encodes CASSRQESSYEQYF.

The genes are TRBV5-1 and TRBJ2-1; perhaps D is TRBD1 or TRBD2 (6 bases each). The ends were cut back, 5 bases at V and 1 base at J, with 13 bases in the middle. This CDR3 comprises 15 residues. Germline CDR1 SGHRS, CDR2 YFSETQ. The CDR3 sequence: CASRETGTSYNEQFF. The CDR3 nucleotides are TGCGCCAGCAGAGAAACAGGGACTTCCTACAATGAGCAGTTCTTC. The full variable domain, its missing parts supplied by reference TRBV5-1 and TRBJ2-1, is KAGVTQTPRYLIKTRGQQVTLSCSPISGHRSVSWYQQTPGQGLQFLFEYFSETQRNKGNFPGRFSGRQFSNSRSEMNVSTLELGDSALYLCASRETGTSYNEQFFGPGTRLTVL.

The chain recombines TRBV5-1 with TRBJ2-1, with TRBD2 matching over 8 bases. From germline, CDR1 is SGHRS and CDR2 YFSETQ. V was pared by 3 bases and J by 4 bases, with 9 bases of the junction left unmatched. CDR3 size: 16 residues. The CDR3 loop reads CASSSFAGGTYNEQFF. The CDR3 nucleotides read TGCGCCAGCAGCTCCTTCGCGGGGGGTACTTACAATGAGCAGTTCTTC. Full variable domain (missing parts from reference TRBV5-1 and TRBJ2-1): KAGVTQTPRYLIKTRGQQVTLSCSPISGHRSVSWYQQTPGQGLQFLFEYFSETQRNKGNFPGRFSGRQFSNSRSEMNVSTLELGDSALYLCASSSFAGGTYNEQFFGPGTRLTVL.

J is TRBJ1-5 and V is TRBV28; D is unclear. V was trimmed by 7 bases and J by 5 bases, leaving 15 bases between them. The CDR3 totals 14 residues. Germline CDR1 and CDR2: MDHEN and SYDVKM. The CDR3 is CASNGGTQYQPQHF. The CDR3 DNA reads as TGTGCCAGCAATGGCGGCACACAGTATCAGCCCCAGCATTTT.

Only one count was recorded for this clone. The gene calls are TRBV6-1 and TRBJ1-4; 7 bases map to TRBD1. The CDR3 covers 14 residues. Germline lookup yields CDR1 MNHNS and CDR2 SASEGT. V was clipped by 6 bases and J by 7 bases; unmatched bases: 8. The CDR3, as DNA: TGTGCCAGCAGCACCATCGGGACAGCTGAAAAACTGTTTTTT. It codes for CASSTIGTAEKLFF.

The chain carries TRBV4-1 and TRBJ2-2; 11 bases align to TRBD2. Germline V gene data show CDR1 as MGHRA and CDR2 as YSYEKL. J gave up 2 bases and V 0 bases, and 5 bases lay outside the gene matches. There are 18 residues in the CDR3. For the CDR3, the DNA is TGCGCCAGCAGCCAAGATCCGACTAGCGGGGATAACACCGGGGAGCTGTTTTTT. Its translation is CASSQDPTSGDNTGELFF.

This chain joins TRBV27 and TRBJ1-1, with D maybe TRBD1 (5 bases). The CDR3 length is 15 residues. Looked up from germline, CDR1 is MNHEY and CDR2 is SMNVEV (reference sequence). Trimming pared 1 base from V and 1 base from J, leaving 10 bases between. In DNA form, the CDR3 reads TGTGCCAGCAGTTTATTGGGCAGGGAGAACACTGAAGCTTTCTTT. Its protein product is CASSLLGRENTEAFF.

This sequence joins TRBV27 and TRBJ2-1; D is ambiguous. In germline, CDR1 is MNHEY, CDR2 SMNVEV (reference sequence). Trimming removed 0 bases from V and 6 bases from J, with 12 bases in between. CDR3 length equals 15 residues. The CDR3 spells CASSLSGSFGNEQFF. CDR3 DNA sequence: TGTGCCAGCAGTTTATCAGGGTCCTTCGGCAATGAGCAGTTCTTC.

V usage is TRBV9 and J usage is TRBJ1-1; 10 bases match TRBD1. The J segment lost 6 bases and the V segment lost 1 base, leaving 9 bases of the junction unmatched. CDR1 and CDR2 from the germline V gene are SGDLS and YYNGEE. The length of the CDR3 is 16 residues. The CDR3 DNA sequence: TGTGCCAGCAGCGTAACGACAGGGGGCGGAAAAGCTGAAGCTTTCTTT. It specifies CASSVTTGGGKAEAFF.

The chain is built from TRBV7-9 and TRBJ1-1; 8 nucleotides match TRBD1. The CDR3 is 14 residues long. CDR1 is SEHNR and CDR2 is FQNEAQ in the germline V gene (reference sequence). The V segment lost 2 bases and the J segment 3 bases; nucleotides outside the gene matches: 2. The CDR3 here is CASSLLQGDTEAFF. CDR3 DNA sequence: TGTGCCAGCAGCTTACTACAGGGGGACACTGAAGCTTTCTTT.

J is TRBJ2-4 and V is TRBV27; D gene unclear. Germline V gene sequence: CDR1 MNHEY, CDR2 SMNVEV (reference sequence). The CDR3 is 18 residues long. Trimming took 7 bases from V and 2 from J, leaving 24 bases between them. This CDR3 is CASITKRVRGLSKNIQYF. DNA for the CDR3: TGTGCCAGCATCACAAAACGGGTACGTGGGCTTTCCAAAAACATTCAGTACTTC.

The chain combines TRBV6-1 with TRBJ1-1; TRBD1 agrees at 7 bases. Trimming took 6 bases from V and 6 from J; bases not matched to a gene: 7. The CDR3 is made up of 13 amino acids. CDR1 is MNHNS and CDR2 is SASEGT in the germline V gene. The CDR3 nucleotides are TGTGCCAGCAGGGACAGGAGATCAGCTGAAGCTTTCTTT. It yields the protein CASRDRRSAEAFF.

This clone was seen a single time. The chain is built from TRBV6-1 and TRBJ1-3; no clear D. This CDR3 has 13 residues. The V gene lost 3 bases and the J gene lost 7 bases, with 10 bases spanning the gap. CDR1 MNHNS and CDR2 SASEGT come from the germline V gene. DNA of the CDR3: TGTGCCAGCAGTGAGCAGGCCCAGAACACCATATATTTT. It encodes CASSEQAQNTIYF.

The V and J genes are TRBV7-9 and TRBJ2-7; TRBD2 agrees at 9 bases. This CDR3 is 14 amino acids long. V dropped 5 bases and J dropped 7; count of bases not matched to a gene: 9. Germline V gives CDR1 SEHNR, CDR2 FQNEAQ (reference sequence). CDR3 amino acids: CASSQHLAGREQYF. The CDR3 DNA reads TGTGCCAGCAGCCAGCACCTAGCGGGGAGGGAGCAGTACTTC.

This rearrangement joins TRBV15 to TRBJ1-6; TRBD1 is a possible D gene (6 bases). There are 13 residues in the CDR3. Trimming removed 3 bases from V and 7 bases from J, with 7 bases in between. Germline V gives CDR1 LNHNV, CDR2 YYDKDF (reference sequence). The DNA for the CDR3 is TGTGCCACCAGCAGCGACAGGAATTCACCCCTCCACTTT. Translated: CATSSDRNSPLHF.